This TCR beta chain was captured by sequencing in a study of control samples from healthy donors and cancer patients. Sequencing used immunoSEQ multiplex PCR; TCRdb keeps in-frame clones, though not all of them. The data show roughly 94,000 clones, with approximately 88% seen just once and 38% held by the top ten. This CDR3 contains 13 residues. V lost 2 bases to trimming and J lost 3 bases, with 4 bases between them. Germline CDR1 and CDR2: SNHLY and FYNNEI. Specimen: PBMCs. The rearrangement uses TRBV2 and TRBJ2-2; the D is unclear. The sequence derives from a man between 65 and 80 years old with lung cancer. CDR3 nucleotides: TGTGCCAGCAGTGAAAGGTACACCGGGGAGCTGTTTTTT. Protein sequence: CASSERYTGELFF.